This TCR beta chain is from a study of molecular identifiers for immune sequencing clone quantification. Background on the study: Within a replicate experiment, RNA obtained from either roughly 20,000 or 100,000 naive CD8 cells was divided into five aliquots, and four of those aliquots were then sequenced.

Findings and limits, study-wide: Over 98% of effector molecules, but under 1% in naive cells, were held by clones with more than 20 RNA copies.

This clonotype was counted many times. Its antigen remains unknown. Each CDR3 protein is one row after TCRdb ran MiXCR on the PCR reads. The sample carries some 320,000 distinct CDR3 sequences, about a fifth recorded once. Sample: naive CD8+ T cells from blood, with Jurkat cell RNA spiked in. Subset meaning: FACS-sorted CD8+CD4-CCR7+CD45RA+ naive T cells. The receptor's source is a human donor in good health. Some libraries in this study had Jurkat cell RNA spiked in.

The CDR3 sequence: CASSSGLDTQYF. CDR3 in DNA: TGTGCCAGCAGCTCAGGGCTAGATACGCAGTATTTT. V usage is TRBV5-4 and J usage is TRBJ2-3; maybe TRBD1 (5 bases). CDR1 SGHNT and CDR2 YYREEE come from the germline V gene (reference sequence). Trimming left V 3 bases short and J 5 bases short, with 7 bases between. This CDR3 is built from 12 residues.